This T cell receptor (beta chain) was captured in a study of cytotoxic CD8 clonotypes in ibrutinib-treated CLL. On the study more broadly: Researchers reported over nine relapsed/refractory and about 15 treatment-naive patients, around 17 of them IGHV unmutated. When averaged across all of the samples, the counts came to roughly 240,000 productive templates and 94,082 productive rearrangements.

A remark on this clone: What it recognizes is unknown.

Only in-frame clones appear in the TCRdb table, and some are missing; sequencing was by immunoSEQ multiplex PCR. The sample yields roughly 180,000 clones, 84% seen once. General observations from the study: In sustained-remission versus progressing patients, sampling times differed. Patients had baseline clonality above age-matched healthy donors, and this clonality moved with circulating CD8+ T-cell counts.

V dropped 5 bases and J dropped 2; count of bases not matched to a gene: 4. Germline V gives CDR1 SGHTA, CDR2 FQGTGA. This CDR3 is built from 16 residues. This specimen consisted of PBMCs, obtained after 24 months of ibrutinib treatment. The TCR originated in a human donor with chronic lymphocytic leukemia. This sequence joins TRBV7-3 and TRBJ2-3; 13 bases are shared with TRBD2. The chain's CDR3 is CASSPGLAGATDTQYF. In DNA form, the CDR3 reads TGTGCCAGCAGCCCAGGACTAGCGGGAGCCACAGATACGCAGTATTTT.